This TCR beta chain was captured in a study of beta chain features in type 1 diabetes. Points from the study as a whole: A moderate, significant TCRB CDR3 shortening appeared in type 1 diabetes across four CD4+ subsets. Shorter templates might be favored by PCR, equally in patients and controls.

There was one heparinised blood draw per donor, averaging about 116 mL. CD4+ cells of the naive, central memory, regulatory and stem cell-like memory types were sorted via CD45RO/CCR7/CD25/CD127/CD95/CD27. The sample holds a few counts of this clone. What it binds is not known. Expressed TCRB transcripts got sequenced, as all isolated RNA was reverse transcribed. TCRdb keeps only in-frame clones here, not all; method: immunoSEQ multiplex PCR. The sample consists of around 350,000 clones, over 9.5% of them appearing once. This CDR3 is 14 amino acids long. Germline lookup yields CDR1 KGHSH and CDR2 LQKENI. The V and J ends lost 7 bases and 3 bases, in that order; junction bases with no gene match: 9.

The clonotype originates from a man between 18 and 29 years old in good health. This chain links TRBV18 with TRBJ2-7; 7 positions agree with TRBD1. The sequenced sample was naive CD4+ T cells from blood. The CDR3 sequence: CASLIDRDHYEQYF. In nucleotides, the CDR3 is TGTGCCAGCTTAATCGACAGGGATCACTACGAGCAGTACTTC.